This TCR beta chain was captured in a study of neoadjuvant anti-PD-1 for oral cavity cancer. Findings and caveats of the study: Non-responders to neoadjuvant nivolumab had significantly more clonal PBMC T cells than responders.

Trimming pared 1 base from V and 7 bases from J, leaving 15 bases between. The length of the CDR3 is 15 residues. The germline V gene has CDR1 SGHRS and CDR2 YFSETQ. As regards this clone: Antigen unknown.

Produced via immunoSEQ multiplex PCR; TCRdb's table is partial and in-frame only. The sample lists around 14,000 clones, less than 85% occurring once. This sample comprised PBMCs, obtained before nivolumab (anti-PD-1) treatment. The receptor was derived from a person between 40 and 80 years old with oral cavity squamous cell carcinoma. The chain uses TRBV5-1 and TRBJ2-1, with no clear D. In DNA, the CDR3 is TGCGCCAGCAGCTTGTATGGGGATTTGTCGAATGAGCAGTTCTTC. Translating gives CASSLYGDLSNEQFF.